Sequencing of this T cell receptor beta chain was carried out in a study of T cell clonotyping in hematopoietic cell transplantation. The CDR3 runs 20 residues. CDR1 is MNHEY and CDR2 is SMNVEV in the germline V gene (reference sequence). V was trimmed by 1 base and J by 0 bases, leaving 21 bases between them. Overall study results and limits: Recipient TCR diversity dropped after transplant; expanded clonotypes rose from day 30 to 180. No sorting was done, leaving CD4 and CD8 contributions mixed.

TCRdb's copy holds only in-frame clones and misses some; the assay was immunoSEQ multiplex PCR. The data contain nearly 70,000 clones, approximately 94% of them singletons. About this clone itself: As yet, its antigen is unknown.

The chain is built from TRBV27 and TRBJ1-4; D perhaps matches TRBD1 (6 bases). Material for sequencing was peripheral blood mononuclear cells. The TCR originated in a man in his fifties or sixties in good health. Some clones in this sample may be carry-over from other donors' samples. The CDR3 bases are TGTGCCAGCAGTTTATACGGTATAATAGGGGGGAGTGCAACTAATGAAAAACTGTTTTTT. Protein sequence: CASSLYGIIGGSATNEKLFF.